This T cell receptor beta chain comes out of a study of T cell responses to AZD1222 COVID-19 vaccine. General study results and limits: The donors showed a predominance of white British ancestry and of females, with possible underestimation of clonal diversity. Nearly half of unique spike-specific TCRs reportedly avoided B.1.351 and B.1.1.7 mutated regions. Following two doses of AZD1222, Spike-specific TCR breadth and depth rose. None of the repertoires were sampled until the peak T cell response had passed.

The CDR3 totals 14 residues. Germline lookup yields CDR1 SNHLY and CDR2 FYNNEI. Trimming at V came to 6 bases and at J to 11 bases, leaving 9 bases not matched to a gene. Profiling relied on immunoSEQ multiplex PCR, and the TCRdb table lists in-frame clones only, not all of them. The repertoire holds tens of thousands of clones, roughly 90% seen once, with approximately 10% in the top ten. Points on this clone: Its specificity is not known.

The starting material was peripheral blood, obtained on day 0 of AZD1222 vaccination. The chain couples TRBV2 to TRBJ1-4; TRBD1 matches 10 bases. This receptor was taken from an adult in good health. Written as DNA, the CDR3 is TGTGCCAGCAGCCCCGGGACAGGGGATGGGAAACTGTTTTTT. It encodes CASSPGTGDGKLFF.